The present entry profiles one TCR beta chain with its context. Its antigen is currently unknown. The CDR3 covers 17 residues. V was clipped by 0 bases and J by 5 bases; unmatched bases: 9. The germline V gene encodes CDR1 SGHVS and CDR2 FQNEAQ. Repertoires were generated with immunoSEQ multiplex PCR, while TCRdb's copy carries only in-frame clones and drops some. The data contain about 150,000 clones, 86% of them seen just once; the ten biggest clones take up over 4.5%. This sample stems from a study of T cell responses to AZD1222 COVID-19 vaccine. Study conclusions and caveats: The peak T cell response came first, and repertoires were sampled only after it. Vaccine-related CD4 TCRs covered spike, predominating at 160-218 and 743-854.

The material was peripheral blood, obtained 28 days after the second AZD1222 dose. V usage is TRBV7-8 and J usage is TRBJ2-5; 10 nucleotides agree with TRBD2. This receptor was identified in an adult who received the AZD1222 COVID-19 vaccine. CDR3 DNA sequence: TGTGCCAGCAGCTTAGCGTCAGCGGGAGGGCCCGGGGAGACCCAGTACTTC. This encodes CASSLASAGGPGETQYF.